Included here is one T cell receptor beta chain sequence, with context. The antigen is not known. Amplification in unsorted PBMC replicate PCRs started from about 320 ng DNA, which equals about 28,000 T cell genomes. In the authors' methods: ImmunoSEQ sequences covered only the junction and lacked quality scores; filtering therefore differed. TCRdb's copy holds only in-frame clones and misses some; the assay was immunoSEQ multiplex PCR. The D gene and trimming were derived from the DNA, and the V and J assignments and clone size from that table. The repertoire holds about half a million clones, 70% to 85% seen once, with approximately 12% in the top ten. These data originate in a study of shared clonotypes between healthy human individuals. Study summary: Those who served as donors were a couple of women and a few men between the ages of 18 and 49. General observations from the study: The authors sampled blood alone, and tissue repertoires likely differ.

Looked up from germline, CDR1 is SGHTA and CDR2 is FQGNSA. The CDR3 length is 14 residues. Trimming removed 1 base from V and 4 bases from J; junction bases left unmatched: 1. The receptor comes from a woman between 35 and 50 years old in good health. Some clones in this sample may be carry-over from other donors' samples. The chain is built from TRBV7-2 and TRBJ2-3, with 8 nucleotides matching TRBD2. The sequenced material came from PBMCs. CDR3 nucleotide sequence: TGTGCCAGCAGCTTAGTAGCGGGACCAGATACGCAGTATTTT. As protein: CASSLVAGPDTQYF.